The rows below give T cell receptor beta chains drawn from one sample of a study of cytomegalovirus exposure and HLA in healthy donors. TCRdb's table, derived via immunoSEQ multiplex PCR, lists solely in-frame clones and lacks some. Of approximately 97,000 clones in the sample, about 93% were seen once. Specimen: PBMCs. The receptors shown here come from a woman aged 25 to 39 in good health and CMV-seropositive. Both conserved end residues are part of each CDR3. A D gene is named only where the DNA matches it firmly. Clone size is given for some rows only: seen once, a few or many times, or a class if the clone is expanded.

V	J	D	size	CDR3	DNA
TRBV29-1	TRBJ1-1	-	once	CSVVDSPTEAFF	TGCAGCGTTGTCGATAGTCCCACTGAAGCTTTCTTT
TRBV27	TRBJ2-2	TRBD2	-	CASSWREAGELFF	TGTGCCAGCAGTTGGCGGGAGGCCGGGGAGCTGTTTTTT
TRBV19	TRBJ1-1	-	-	CASSIDPMNTEAFF	TGTGCCAGTAGTATAGATCCCATGAACACTGAAGCTTTCTTT
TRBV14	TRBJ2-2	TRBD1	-	CASSQWGTGETGELFF	TGTGCCAGCAGCCAATGGGGGACAGGGGAAACCGGGGAGCTGTTTTTT
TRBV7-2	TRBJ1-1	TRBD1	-	CASSQGAQVFEAFF	TGTGCCAGCAGCCAGGGGGCGCAAGTTTTTGAAGCTTTCTTT
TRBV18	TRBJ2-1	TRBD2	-	CASSPVKGAGAYNEQFF	TGTGCCAGCTCACCCGTCAAGGGAGCGGGGGCCTACAATGAGCAGTTCTTC
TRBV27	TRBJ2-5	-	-	CASSFLGRQETQYF	TGTGCCAGCAGTTTCTTGGGGCGTCAAGAGACCCAGTACTTC
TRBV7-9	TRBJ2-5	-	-	CASSLGAAGSGETQYF	TGTGCCAGCAGCCTCGGAGCGGCAGGGAGCGGGGAGACCCAGTACTTC
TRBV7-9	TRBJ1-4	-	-	CASSIREGEKLFF	TGTGCCAGCAGCATCCGGGAGGGTGAAAAACTGTTTTTT
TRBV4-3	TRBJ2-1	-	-	CASSHSGGIYNEQFF	TGCGCCAGCAGCCACTCGGGGGGCATATACAATGAGCAGTTCTTC
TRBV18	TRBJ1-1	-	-	CASSRQQGTEAFF	TGTGCCAGCTCACGACAACAGGGTACTGAAGCTTTCTTT
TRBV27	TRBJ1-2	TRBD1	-	CASSSGQGRIGYTF	TGTGCCAGCAGTTCGGGACAGGGGCGAATTGGCTACACCTTC
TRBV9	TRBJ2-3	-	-	CASSPRWTSTDTQYF	TGTGCCAGCAGCCCTAGGTGGACTAGCACAGATACGCAGTATTTT
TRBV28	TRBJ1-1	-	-	CASGQGFGHKNTEAFF	TGTGCCAGCGGCCAAGGATTCGGACATAAGAACACTGAAGCTTTCTTT
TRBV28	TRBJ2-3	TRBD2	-	CASSSLAGDGTDTQYF	TGTGCCAGCAGCAGTCTAGCGGGAGACGGCACAGATACGCAGTATTTT
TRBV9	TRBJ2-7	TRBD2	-	CASSAIAGGAYEQYF	TGTGCCAGCAGCGCGATAGCGGGAGGCGCCTACGAGCAGTACTTC
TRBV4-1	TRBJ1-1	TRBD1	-	CASSQGDRENTEAFF	TGCGCCAGCAGCCAAGGGGACAGGGAGAACACTGAAGCTTTCTTT
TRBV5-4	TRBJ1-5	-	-	CASSPYYDQPQHF	TGTGCCAGCAGCCCCTATTATGATCAGCCCCAGCATTTT
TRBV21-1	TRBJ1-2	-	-	CASSKVVGYTF	TGTGCCAGCAGCAAAGTAGTTGGCTACACCTTC
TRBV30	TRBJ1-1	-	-	CAWRTSGATEAFF	TGTGCCTGGAGAACTTCGGGAGCCACTGAAGCTTTCTTT
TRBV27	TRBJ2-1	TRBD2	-	CASSLSSAGGYNEQFF	TGTGCCAGCAGTTTATCAAGCGCGGGAGGGTACAATGAGCAGTTCTTC
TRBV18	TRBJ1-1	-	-	CASSPPFGGVAEAFF	TGTGCCAGCTCACCACCGTTTGGGGGGGTGGCTGAAGCTTTCTTT
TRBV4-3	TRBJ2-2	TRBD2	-	CASSQDGAGQGELFF	TGCGCCAGCAGCCAAGATGGAGCGGGGCAAGGGGAGCTGTTTTTT
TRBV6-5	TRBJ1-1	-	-	CASKGQMNTEAFF	TGTGCCAGCAAAGGACAAATGAACACTGAAGCTTTCTTT
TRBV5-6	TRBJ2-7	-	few	CASSLREFEQYF	TGTGCCAGCAGCTTGCGGGAGTTCGAGCAGTACTTC
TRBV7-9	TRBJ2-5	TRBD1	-	CASSRDREQETQYF	TGTGCCAGCAGCCGCGACAGGGAACAGGAGACCCAGTACTTC
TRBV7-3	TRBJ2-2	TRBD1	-	CASSSTGGTGELFF	TGTGCCAGCAGCTCGACAGGGGGCACCGGGGAGCTGTTTTTT
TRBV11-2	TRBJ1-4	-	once	CASSSDRLFGDNEKLFF	TGTGCCAGCAGCTCAGACAGGCTTTTTGGCGATAATGAAAAACTGTTTTTT
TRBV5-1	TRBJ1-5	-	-	CASSLEAGYNQPQHF	TGCGCCAGCAGCTTGGAGGCAGGGTACAATCAGCCCCAGCATTTT
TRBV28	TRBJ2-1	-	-	CATTRVGKYNEQFF	TGTGCCACAACACGGGTTGGAAAGTACAATGAGCAGTTCTTC
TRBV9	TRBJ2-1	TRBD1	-	CASSPPRGQRQGPYNEQFF	TGTGCCAGCAGCCCCCCTAGGGGCCAACGACAGGGCCCCTACAATGAGCAGTTCTTC
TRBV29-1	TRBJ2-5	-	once	CSVRETQYF	TGCAGCGTTCGGGAGACCCAGTACTTC
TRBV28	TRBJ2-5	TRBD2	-	CASREDDWETQYF	TGTGCCAGCCGGGAGGATGATTGGGAGACCCAGTACTTC
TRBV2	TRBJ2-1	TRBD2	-	CASSDPGLAGGFSYNEQFF	TGTGCCAGCAGTGACCCGGGACTAGCGGGAGGGTTCTCCTACAATGAGCAGTTCTTC
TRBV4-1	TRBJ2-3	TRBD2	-	CASSPEGLAGQDTQYF	TGCGCCAGCAGCCCCGAGGGGTTAGCGGGCCAAGATACGCAGTATTTT
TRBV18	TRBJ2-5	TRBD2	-	CASSPWEGPLETQYF	TGTGCCAGCTCACCATGGGAGGGTCCGTTGGAGACCCAGTACTTC
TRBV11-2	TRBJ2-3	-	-	CASSLEGLGTQYF	TGTGCCAGCAGCTTAGAGGGGCTAGGTACGCAGTATTTT
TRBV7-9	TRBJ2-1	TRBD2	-	CASRYAGDRNEQFF	TGTGCCAGCAGGTACGCGGGAGACCGCAATGAGCAGTTCTTC
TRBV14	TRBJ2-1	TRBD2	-	CASSYGSGTHRDNEQFF	TGTGCCAGCAGTTACGGTAGCGGGACCCACAGGGACAATGAGCAGTTCTTC
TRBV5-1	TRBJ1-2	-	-	CASSFTSGSNYGYTF	TGCGCCAGCAGCTTCACATCCGGGTCTAACTATGGCTACACCTTC
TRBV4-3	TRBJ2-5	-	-	CASSQGQQETQYF	TGCGCCAGCAGCCAAGGGCAACAAGAGACCCAGTACTTC
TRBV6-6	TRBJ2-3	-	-	CASRYGQLAGDTQYF	TGTGCCAGCAGATATGGACAGCTGGCAGGGGATACGCAGTATTTT
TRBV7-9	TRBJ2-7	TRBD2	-	CASSQGGTSSREQYF	TGTGCCAGCAGCCAGGGAGGGACTAGCTCACGGGAGCAGTACTTC
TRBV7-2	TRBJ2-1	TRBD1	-	CASSSGQGWGGEQFF	TGTGCCAGCAGCTCCGGACAGGGTTGGGGAGGTGAGCAGTTCTTC
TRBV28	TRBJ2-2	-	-	CASSLGGQDTGELFF	TGTGCCAGCAGTTTAGGGGGACAAGACACCGGGGAGCTGTTTTTT
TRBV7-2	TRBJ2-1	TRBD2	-	CASSRGRVLAGNNEQFF	TGTGCCAGCAGCCGTGGGCGAGTACTAGCGGGAAACAATGAGCAGTTCTTC
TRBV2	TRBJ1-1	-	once	CASGWRGGVDTEAFF	TGTGCCAGCGGCTGGAGGGGGGGGGTAGATACTGAAGCTTTCTTT
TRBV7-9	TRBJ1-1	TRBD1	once	CASSPGGPGPSSGFFF	TGTGCCAGCAGCCCAGGGGGGCCGGGGCCGTCTTCCGGGTTTTTCTTT
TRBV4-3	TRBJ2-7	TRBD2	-	CASSHRLAGFYEQYF	TGCGCCAGCAGCCACCGACTAGCGGGGTTCTACGAGCAGTACTTC
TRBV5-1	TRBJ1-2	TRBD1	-	CASSTQTGGYGYTF	TGCGCCAGCAGCACCCAGACAGGGGGCTATGGCTACACCTTC
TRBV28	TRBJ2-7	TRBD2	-	CASRATSGRSRGDEQYF	TGTGCCAGCAGGGCTACTAGCGGGAGATCTCGTGGGGACGAGCAGTACTTC
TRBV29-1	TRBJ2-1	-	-	CSVEDPDRSSYNEQFF	TGCAGCGTTGAAGACCCGGACAGAAGCTCCTACAATGAGCAGTTCTTC